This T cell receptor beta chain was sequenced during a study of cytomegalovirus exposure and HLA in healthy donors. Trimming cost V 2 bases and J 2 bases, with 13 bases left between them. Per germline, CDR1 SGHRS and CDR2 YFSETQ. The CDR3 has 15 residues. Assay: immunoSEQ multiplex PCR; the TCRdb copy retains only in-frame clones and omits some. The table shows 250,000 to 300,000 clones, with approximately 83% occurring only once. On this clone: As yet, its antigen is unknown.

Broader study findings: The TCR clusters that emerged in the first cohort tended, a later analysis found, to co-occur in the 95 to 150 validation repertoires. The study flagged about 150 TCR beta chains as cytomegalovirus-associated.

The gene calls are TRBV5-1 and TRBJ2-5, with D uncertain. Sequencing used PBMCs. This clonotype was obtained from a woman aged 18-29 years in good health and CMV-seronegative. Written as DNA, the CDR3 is TGCGCCAGCAGCTTCCCTTACTTACGGCAAGAGACCCAGTACTTC. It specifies CASSFPYLRQETQYF.